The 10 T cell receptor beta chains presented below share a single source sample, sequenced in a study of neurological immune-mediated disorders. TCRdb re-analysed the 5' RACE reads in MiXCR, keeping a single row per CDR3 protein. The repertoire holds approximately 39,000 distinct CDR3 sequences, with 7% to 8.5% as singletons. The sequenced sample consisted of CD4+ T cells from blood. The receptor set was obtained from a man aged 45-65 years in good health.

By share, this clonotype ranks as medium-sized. The CDR3 reads CASSEGQLFPEKFF. The CDR3 DNA is TGCGCCAGCAGCGAGGGACAACTATTCCCGGAAAAGTTCTTC. The gene calls are TRBV5-1 and TRBJ2-1; tentative D call: TRBD1 (6 bases). CDR3 length: 14 residues. CDR1 is SGHRS and CDR2 is YFSETQ in the germline V gene. Trimming left V 4 bases short and J 14 bases short, with 22 bases between.

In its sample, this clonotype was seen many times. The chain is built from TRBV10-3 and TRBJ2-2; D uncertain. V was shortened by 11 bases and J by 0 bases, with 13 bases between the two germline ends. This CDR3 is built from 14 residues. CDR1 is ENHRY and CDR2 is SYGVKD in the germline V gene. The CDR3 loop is CAVRRTANTGELFF. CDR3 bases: TGTGCCGTCCGAAGGACGGCGAACACCGGGGAGCTGTTTTTT.

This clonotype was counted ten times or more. The chain's CDR3 is CASSSSGSYNEQFF. CDR3 bases: TGTGCCAGCAGCTCCAGCGGGAGCTACAATGAGCAGTTCTTC. V gene TRBV28 combines with J gene TRBJ2-1; 8 bases agree with TRBD2. CDR1 is MDHEN, CDR2 SYDVKM, per germline. The CDR3 loop spans 14 amino acids. The J segment lost 3 bases and the V segment lost 6 bases, leaving 4 bases of the junction unmatched.

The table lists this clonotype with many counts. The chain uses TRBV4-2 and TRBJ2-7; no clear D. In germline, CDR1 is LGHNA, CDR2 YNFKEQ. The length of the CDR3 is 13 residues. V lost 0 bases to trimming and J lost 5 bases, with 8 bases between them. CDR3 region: CASSQEKANEQYF. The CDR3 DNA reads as TGTGCCAGCAGCCAAGAAAAGGCCAACGAGCAGTACTTC.

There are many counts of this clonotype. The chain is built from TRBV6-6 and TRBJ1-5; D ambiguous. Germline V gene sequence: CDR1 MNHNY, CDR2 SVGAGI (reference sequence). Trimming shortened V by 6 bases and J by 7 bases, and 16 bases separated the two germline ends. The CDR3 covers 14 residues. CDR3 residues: CASSNGGIFQPQHF. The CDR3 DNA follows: TGTGCCAGCAGCAACGGAGGGATATTCCAGCCCCAGCATTTT.

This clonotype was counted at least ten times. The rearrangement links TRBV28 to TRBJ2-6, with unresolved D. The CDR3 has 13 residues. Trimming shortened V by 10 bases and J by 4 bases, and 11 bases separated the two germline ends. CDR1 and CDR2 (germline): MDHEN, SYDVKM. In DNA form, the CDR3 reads TGTGCCACCCGAGTGGGAGGGGCCAACGTCCTGACTTTC. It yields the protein CATRVGGANVLTF.

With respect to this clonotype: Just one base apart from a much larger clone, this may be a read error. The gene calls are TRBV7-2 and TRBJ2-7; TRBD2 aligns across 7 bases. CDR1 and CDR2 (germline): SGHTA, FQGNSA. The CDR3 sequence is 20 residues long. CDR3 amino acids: CAISLAGILASGLSSYEQYF. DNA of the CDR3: TGTGCCATCAGCTTAGCTGGTATTTTGGCTAGCGGATTAAGCTCCTACGAGCAGTACTTC.

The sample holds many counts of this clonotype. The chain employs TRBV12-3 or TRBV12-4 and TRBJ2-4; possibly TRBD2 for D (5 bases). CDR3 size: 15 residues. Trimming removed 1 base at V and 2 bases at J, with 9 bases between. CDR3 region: CASSLGERSKNIQYF. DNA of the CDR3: TGTGCCAGCAGTTTAGGGGAGAGGTCCAAAAACATTCAGTACTTC.

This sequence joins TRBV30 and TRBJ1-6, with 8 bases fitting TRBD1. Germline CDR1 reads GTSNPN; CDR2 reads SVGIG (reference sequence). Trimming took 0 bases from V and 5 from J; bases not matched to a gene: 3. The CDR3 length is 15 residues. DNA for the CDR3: TGTGCCTGGAGTGTAATGGACAGGGATAATTCACCCCTCCACTTT. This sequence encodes CAWSVMDRDNSPLHF.

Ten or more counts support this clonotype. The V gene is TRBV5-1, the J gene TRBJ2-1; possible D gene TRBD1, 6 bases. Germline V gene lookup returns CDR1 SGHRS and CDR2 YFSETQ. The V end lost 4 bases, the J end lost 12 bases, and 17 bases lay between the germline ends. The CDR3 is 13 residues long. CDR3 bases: TGCGCCAGCAGCCAGGGGACGACGGGTCGGCAGTTCTTC. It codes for CASSQGTTGRQFF.